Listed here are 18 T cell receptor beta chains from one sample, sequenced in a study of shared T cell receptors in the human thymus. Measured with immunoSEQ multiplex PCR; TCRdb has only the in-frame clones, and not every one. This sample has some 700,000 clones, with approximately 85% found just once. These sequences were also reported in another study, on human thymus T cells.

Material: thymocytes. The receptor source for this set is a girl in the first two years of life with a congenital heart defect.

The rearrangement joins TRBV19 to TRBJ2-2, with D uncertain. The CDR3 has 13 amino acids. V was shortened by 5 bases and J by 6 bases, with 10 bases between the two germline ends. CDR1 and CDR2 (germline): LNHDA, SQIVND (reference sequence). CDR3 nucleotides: TGTGCCAGTAGTCAAGAGAGTCCCGGGGAGCTGTTTTTT. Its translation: CASSQESPGELFF.

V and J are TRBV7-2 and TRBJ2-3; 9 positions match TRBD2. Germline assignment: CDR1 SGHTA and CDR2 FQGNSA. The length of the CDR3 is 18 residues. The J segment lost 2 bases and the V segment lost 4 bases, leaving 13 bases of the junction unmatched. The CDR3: CASSSKFLAGAFTDTQYF. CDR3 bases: TGTGCCAGCAGCTCAAAGTTTTTAGCGGGGGCCTTCACAGATACGCAGTATTTT.

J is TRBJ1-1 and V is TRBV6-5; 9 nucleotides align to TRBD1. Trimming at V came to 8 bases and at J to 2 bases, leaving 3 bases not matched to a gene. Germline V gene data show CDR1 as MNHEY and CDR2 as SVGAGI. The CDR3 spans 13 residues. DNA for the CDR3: TGTGCCAGCGGGACAGGGAAAAACACTGAAGCTTTCTTT. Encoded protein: CASGTGKNTEAFF.

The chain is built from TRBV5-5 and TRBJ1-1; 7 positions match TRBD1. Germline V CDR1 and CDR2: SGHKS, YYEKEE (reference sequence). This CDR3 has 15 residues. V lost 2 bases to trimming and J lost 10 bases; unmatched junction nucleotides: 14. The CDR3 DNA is TGTGCCAGCAGCTTCGAGCGGACAGGCCCACGAGGAGCTTTCTTT. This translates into CASSFERTGPRGAFF. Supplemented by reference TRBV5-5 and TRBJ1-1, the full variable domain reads DAGVTQSPTHLIKTRGQQVTLRCSPISGHKSVSWYQQVLGQGPQFIFQYYEKEERGRGNFPDRFSARQFPNYSSELNVNALLLGDSALYLCASSFERTGPRGAFFGQGTRLTVV.

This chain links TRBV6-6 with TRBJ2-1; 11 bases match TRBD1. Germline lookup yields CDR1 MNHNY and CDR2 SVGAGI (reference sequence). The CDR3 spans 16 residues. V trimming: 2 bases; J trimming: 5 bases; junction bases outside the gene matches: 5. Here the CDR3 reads CASSYDGQGANNEQFF. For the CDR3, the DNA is TGTGCCAGCAGTTACGACGGACAGGGGGCGAACAATGAGCAGTTCTTC.

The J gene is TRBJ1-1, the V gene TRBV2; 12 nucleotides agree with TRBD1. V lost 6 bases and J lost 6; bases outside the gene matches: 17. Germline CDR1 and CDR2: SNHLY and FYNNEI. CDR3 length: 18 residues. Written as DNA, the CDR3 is TGTGCCAGCAGAGCTTATCCGGGACAGGGGGCTGCAGATGCTGAAGCTTTCTTT. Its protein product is CASRAYPGQGAADAEAFF.

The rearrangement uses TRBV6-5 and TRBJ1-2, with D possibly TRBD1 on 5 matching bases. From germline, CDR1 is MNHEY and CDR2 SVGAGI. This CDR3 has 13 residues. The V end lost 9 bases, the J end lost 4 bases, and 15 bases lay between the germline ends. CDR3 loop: CARRLGQGYGYTF. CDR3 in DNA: TGTGCCAGACGTCTGGGGCAGGGCTATGGCTACACCTTC.

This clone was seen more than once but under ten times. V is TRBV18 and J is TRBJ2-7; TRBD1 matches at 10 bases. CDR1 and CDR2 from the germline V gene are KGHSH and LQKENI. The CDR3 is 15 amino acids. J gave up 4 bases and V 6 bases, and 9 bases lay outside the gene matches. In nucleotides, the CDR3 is TGTGCCAGCTCCACCCGACAGGGGGCGAGGTACGAGCAGTACTTC. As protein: CASSTRQGARYEQYF.

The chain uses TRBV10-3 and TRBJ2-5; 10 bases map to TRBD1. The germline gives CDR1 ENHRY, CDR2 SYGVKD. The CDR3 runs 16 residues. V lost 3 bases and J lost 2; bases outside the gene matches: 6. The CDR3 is CAISDPGQGKQETQYF. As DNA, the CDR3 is TGTGCCATCAGTGACCCGGGACAGGGGAAACAAGAGACCCAGTACTTC.

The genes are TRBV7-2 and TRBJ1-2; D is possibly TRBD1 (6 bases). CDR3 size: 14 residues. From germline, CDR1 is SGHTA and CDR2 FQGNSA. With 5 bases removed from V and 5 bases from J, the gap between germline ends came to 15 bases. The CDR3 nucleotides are TGTGCCAGCAGCGGGGGGAGGGGGAATTATGGCTACACCTTC. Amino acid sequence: CASSGGRGNYGYTF.

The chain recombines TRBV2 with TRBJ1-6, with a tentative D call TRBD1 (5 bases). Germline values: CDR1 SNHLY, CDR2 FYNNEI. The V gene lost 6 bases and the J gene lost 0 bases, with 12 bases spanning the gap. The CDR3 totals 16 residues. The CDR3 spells CASRTTDGSYNSPLHF. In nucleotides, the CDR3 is TGTGCCAGCAGAACGACAGACGGCTCCTATAATTCACCCCTCCACTTT.

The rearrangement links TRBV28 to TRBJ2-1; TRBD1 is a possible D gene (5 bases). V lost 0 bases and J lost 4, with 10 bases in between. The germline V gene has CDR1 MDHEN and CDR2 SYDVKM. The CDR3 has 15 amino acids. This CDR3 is CASSLWDNRYNEQFF. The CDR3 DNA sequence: TGTGCCAGCAGTTTATGGGACAACAGATACAATGAGCAGTTCTTC.

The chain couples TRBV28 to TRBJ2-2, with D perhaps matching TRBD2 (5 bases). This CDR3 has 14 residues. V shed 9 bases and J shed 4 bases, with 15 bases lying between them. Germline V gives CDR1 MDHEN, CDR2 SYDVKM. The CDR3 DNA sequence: TGTGCCAGATCGGTTGGGAGTGGCACCGGGGAGCTGTTTTTT. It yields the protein CARSVGSGTGELFF. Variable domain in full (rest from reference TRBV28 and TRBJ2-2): DVKVTQSSRYLVKRTGEKVFLECVQDMDHENMFWYRQDPGLGLRLIYFSYDVKMKEKGDIPEGYSVSREKKERFSLILESASTNQTSMYLCARSVGSGTGELFFGEGSRLTVL.

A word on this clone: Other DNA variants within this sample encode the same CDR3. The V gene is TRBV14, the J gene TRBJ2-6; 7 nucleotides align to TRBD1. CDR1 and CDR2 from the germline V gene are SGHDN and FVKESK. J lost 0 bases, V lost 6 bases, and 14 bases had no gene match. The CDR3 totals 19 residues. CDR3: CASSQPKGAIHSGANVLTF. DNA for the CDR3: TGTGCCAGCAGTCAACCCAAGGGGGCCATCCACTCTGGGGCCAACGTCCTGACTTTC. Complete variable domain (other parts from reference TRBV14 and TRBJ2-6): EAGVTQFPSHSVIEKGQTVTLRCDPISGHDNLYWYRRVMGKEIKFLLHFVKESKQDESGMPNNRFLAERTGGTYSTLKVQPAELEDSGVYFCASSQPKGAIHSGANVLTFGAGSRLTVL.

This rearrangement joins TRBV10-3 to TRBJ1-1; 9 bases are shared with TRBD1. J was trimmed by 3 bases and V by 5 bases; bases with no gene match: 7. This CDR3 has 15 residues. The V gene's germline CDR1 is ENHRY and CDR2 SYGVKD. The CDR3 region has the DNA TGTGCCATCAGTACCACAGGGGGCCGGGACACTGAAGCTTTCTTT. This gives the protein CAISTTGGRDTEAFF.

The CDR3 region is CASSTGTETPKPGYTF. The CDR3 bases are TGCGCCAGCAGCACCGGGACAGAGACCCCAAAGCCTGGCTACACCTTC. V is TRBV5-1 and J is TRBJ1-2; 7 positions match TRBD1. Germline CDR1 and CDR2: SGHRS and YFSETQ. The length of the CDR3 is 16 residues. Germline trimming cut 4 bases from V and 7 bases from J; bases unmatched to any gene: 16.

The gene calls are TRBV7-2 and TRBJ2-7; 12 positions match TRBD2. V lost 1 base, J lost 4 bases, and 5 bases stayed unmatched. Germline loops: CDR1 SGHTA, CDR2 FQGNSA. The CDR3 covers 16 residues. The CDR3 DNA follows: TGTGCCAGCAGCTTAGACCTCGGACTAGCGGGATACGAGCAGTACTTC. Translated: CASSLDLGLAGYEQYF.

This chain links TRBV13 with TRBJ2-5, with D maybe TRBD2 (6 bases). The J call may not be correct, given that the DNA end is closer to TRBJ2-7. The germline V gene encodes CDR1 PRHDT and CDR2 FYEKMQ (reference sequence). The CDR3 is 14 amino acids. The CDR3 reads CASSLTGGPYEQYF. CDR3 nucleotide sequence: TGTGCCAGCAGCTTGACCGGGGGACCTTACGAGCAGTACTTC.